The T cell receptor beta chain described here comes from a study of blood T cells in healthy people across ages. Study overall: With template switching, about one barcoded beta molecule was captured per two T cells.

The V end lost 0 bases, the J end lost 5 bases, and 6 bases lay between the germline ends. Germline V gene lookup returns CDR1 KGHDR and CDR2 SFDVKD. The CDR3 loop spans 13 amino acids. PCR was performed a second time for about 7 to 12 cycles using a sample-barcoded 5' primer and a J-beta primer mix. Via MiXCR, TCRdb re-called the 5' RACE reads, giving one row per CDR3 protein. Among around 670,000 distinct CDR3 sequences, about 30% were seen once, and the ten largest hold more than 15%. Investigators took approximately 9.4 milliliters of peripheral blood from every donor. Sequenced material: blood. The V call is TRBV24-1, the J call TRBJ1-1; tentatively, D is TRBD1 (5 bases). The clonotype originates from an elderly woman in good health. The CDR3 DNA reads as TGTGCCACCAGTGATTTGGAGGGGACTGAAGCTTTCTTT. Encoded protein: CATSDLEGTEAFF.